The next 13 T cell receptor beta chains were all read from a single sample in a study of Ad26.COV2.S vaccination and SARS-CoV-2 variants. Measured with immunoSEQ multiplex PCR; TCRdb has only the in-frame clones, and not every one. The sample comprises approximately 300,000 clones, just under 85% of which are singletons, and 2% to 2.5% rests with the top ten. Documented treatment: about 20 received Ad26.COV2.S at low or high dose, single or two shots; 5 received placebo; per-sample allocation not given. Specimen acquisition occurred on day 63 following the initial vaccine or placebo injection. Material: peripheral blood, obtained in a trial of Ad26.COV2.S vaccine versus placebo. These receptors came from a person aged 18-65 years who received the Ad26.COV2.S COVID-19 vaccine or a placebo.

The chain carries TRBV5-4 and TRBJ2-7; D perhaps matches TRBD1 (6 bases). Germline V gives CDR1 SGHNT, CDR2 YYREEE (reference sequence). CDR3 length: 13 residues. V was clipped by 4 bases and J by 3 bases, with 11 bases between them. In nucleotides, the CDR3 is TGTGCCAGCAGCCGACAGGAGGTCTACGAGCAGTACTTC. It specifies CASSRQEVYEQYF.

This chain joins TRBV9 and TRBJ2-3; tentatively, D is TRBD2 (6 bases). The CDR3 consists of 16 residues. Looked up from germline, CDR1 is SGDLS and CDR2 is YYNGEE. The V end lost 0 bases, the J end lost 2 bases, and 13 bases lay between the germline ends. In DNA form, the CDR3 reads TGTGCCAGCAGCGTAGGGGCGGCGGGGTACACAGATACGCAGTATTTT. The encoded protein is CASSVGAAGYTDTQYF.

The V and J genes are TRBV5-6 and TRBJ2-7; maybe TRBD1 (6 bases). This CDR3 is 16 amino acids long. Trimming cost V 2 bases and J 2 bases, with 17 bases left between them. The germline V gene encodes CDR1 SGHDT and CDR2 YYEEEE. The CDR3 DNA sequence: TGTGCCAGCAGCTTCTTGGGGAAGGGGGTCCCCTACGAGCAGTACTTC. Encoded protein: CASSFLGKGVPYEQYF.

The rearrangement joins TRBV7-9 to TRBJ2-4; possible D gene TRBD1, 5 bases. Trimming took off 5 bases at V and 10 bases at J, with 9 bases between the two ends. This CDR3 is 11 amino acids long. Germline V gene sequence: CDR1 SEHNR, CDR2 FQNEAQ (reference sequence). CDR3: CASSLRQIQYF. The CDR3 DNA reads as TGTGCCAGCAGCCTACGACAGATTCAGTACTTC.

A few counts support this clone. The V gene is TRBV10-1, the J gene TRBJ1-1; D ambiguous. This CDR3 has 13 amino acids. Trimming shortened V by 2 bases and J by 7 bases, and 11 bases separated the two germline ends. Germline CDR1 and CDR2: WNHNN and SYGVQD (reference sequence). The CDR3 sequence: CASSENVGDEAFF. The CDR3 DNA reads TGCGCCAGCAGTGAGAATGTTGGGGATGAAGCTTTCTTT.

Only one count was recorded for this clone. The chain employs TRBV7-2 and TRBJ1-1, with D possibly matching TRBD1 (5 bases). CDR1 is SGHTA, CDR2 FQGNSA, per germline. The CDR3 is made up of 14 amino acids. The V end lost 2 bases, the J end lost 1 base, and 8 bases lay between the germline ends. The CDR3 DNA follows: TGTGCCAGCAGCTTATCGACAGCGAACACTGAAGCTTTCTTT. Translated: CASSLSTANTEAFF.

In nucleotides, the CDR3 is TGTGCCAGCCAATCGGCCAGGGGCCCTGGAAACACCATATATTTT. It encodes CASQSARGPGNTIYF. This chain connects TRBV6-5 to TRBJ1-3; tentative D call: TRBD1 (6 bases). V was clipped by 8 bases and J by 2 bases, with 16 bases between them. The length of the CDR3 is 15 residues. Looked up from germline, CDR1 is MNHEY and CDR2 is SVGAGI.

This chain joins TRBV2 and TRBJ1-1; weak D call: TRBD1 (5 bases). The V end was cut by 4 bases, the J end by 2 bases, with 11 bases between. Germline V lookup: CDR1 SNHLY, CDR2 FYNNEI. The CDR3 loop spans 14 amino acids. The DNA of the CDR3 is TGTGCCAGCAGTGGGGACCGAAGCAACACTGAAGCTTTCTTT. It codes for CASSGDRSNTEAFF.

The V and J genes are TRBV25-1 and TRBJ1-6; maybe TRBD1 (5 bases). In germline, CDR1 is MGHDK, CDR2 SYGVNS. The CDR3 is made up of 14 amino acids. The V end was cut by 5 bases, the J end by 9 bases, with 14 bases between. The CDR3: CASSRPRGGSPLHF. CDR3 DNA sequence: TGTGCCAGCAGTCGACCCCGGGGCGGTTCACCCCTCCACTTT.

The rearrangement links TRBV2 to TRBJ1-5; 8 bases line up with TRBD1. The J segment lost 6 bases and the V segment lost 6 bases, leaving 4 bases of the junction unmatched. This CDR3 is built from 13 residues. Germline-derived CDR1 and CDR2 are SNHLY and FYNNEI. CDR3 sequence reads: CASRIQGGQPQHF. The CDR3 DNA is TGTGCCAGCAGGATACAGGGGGGTCAGCCCCAGCATTTT.

The rearrangement uses TRBV4-2 and TRBJ2-7; D could derive from TRBD1 or TRBD2 (5 bases each). V lost 3 bases to trimming and J lost 2 bases, with 17 bases between them. CDR1 and CDR2 (germline): LGHNA, YNFKEQ. This CDR3 comprises 16 residues. This chain's CDR3 is CASSHAPGRGTYEQYF. CDR3 coding DNA: TGTGCCAGCAGCCACGCACCGGGACGAGGCACCTACGAGCAGTACTTC.

The CDR3 region is CASSEGSAGANTEAFF. In DNA, the CDR3 is TGTGCCAGCAGTGAAGGGTCCGCGGGGGCGAACACTGAAGCTTTCTTT. V gene TRBV6-1 combines with J gene TRBJ1-1, with D perhaps TRBD1 (6 bases). Germline loops: CDR1 MNHNS, CDR2 SASEGT. This CDR3 comprises 16 residues. V was clipped by 1 base and J by 1 base, with 13 bases between them.

This rearrangement joins TRBV4-2 to TRBJ2-1, with TRBD1 identical over 10 bases. Germline V gene data show CDR1 as LGHNA and CDR2 as YNFKEQ. The J segment lost 2 bases and the V segment lost 0 bases, leaving 10 bases of the junction unmatched. This CDR3 has 19 amino acids. DNA of the CDR3: TGTGCCAGCAGCCAAGATTATGGGTCCGGGACAGGGGCCTACAATGAGCAGTTCTTC. Its protein product is CASSQDYGSGTGAYNEQFF.